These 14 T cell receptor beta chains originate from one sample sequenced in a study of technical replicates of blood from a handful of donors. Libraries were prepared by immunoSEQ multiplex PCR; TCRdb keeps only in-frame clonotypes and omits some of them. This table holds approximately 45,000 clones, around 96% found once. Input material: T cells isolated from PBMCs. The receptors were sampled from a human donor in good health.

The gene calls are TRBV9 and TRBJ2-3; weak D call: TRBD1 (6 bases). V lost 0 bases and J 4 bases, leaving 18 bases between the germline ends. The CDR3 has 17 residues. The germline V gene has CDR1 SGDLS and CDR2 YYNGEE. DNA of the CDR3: TGTGCCAGCAGCGTAGCGACAGCCTCAACAGGGTCAGATACGCAGTATTTT. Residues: CASSVATASTGSDTQYF.

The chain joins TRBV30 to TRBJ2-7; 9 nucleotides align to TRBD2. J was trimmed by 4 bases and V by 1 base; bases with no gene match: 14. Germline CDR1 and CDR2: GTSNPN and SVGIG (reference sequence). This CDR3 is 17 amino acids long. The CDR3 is CAWSDGVGGLAMYEQYF. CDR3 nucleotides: TGTGCCTGGAGTGACGGGGTGGGGGGACTAGCTATGTACGAGCAGTACTTC.

The CDR3 nucleotides read TGCGCCAGCAGCCAAGAGACTAGCGGGTACCAAGAGACCCAGTACTTC. Its protein product is CASSQETSGYQETQYF. V gene TRBV4-3 combines with J gene TRBJ2-5; TRBD2 matches 10 bases. CDR1 LGHNA and CDR2 YSLEER come from the germline V gene. The CDR3 is 16 amino acids. J gave up 0 bases and V 0 bases, and 1 base lay outside the gene matches.

Written as DNA, the CDR3 is TGCAGCGTTGATGCGGGAGTGGGAGAGACCCAGTACTTC. It specifies CSVDAGVGETQYF. The genes are TRBV29-1 and TRBJ2-5, with 7 bases identical to TRBD2. Trimming took 3 bases from V and 4 from J; bases not matched to a gene: 5. The CDR3 is made up of 13 amino acids. Germline loops: CDR1 SQVTM, CDR2 ANQGSEA.

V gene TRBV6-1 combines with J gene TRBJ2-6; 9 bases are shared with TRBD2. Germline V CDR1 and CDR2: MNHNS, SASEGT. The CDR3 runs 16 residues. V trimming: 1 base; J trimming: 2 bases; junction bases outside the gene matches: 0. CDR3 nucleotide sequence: TGTGCCAGCAGTGAAGTAGCGGGGGCTGGGGCCAACGTCCTGACTTTC. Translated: CASSEVAGAGANVLTF.

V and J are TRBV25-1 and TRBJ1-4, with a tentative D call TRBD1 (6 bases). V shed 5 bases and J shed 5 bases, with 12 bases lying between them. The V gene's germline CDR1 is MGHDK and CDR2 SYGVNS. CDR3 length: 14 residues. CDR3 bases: TGTGCCAGCAGTAGGACAGCCCAAAATGAAAAACTGTTTTTT. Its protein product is CASSRTAQNEKLFF.

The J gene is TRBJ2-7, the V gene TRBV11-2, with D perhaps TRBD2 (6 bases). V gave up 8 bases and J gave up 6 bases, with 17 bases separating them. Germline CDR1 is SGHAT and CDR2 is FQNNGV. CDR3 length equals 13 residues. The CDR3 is CASGNQAGFEQYF. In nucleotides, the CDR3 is TGTGCCAGCGGTAATCAGGCGGGATTCGAGCAGTACTTC.

The CDR3: CASSLYQGDTEAFF. CDR3 bases: TGTGCCAGCAGCTTATATCAGGGTGACACTGAAGCTTTCTTT. This chain connects TRBV11-2 to TRBJ1-1; TRBD1 might be the D (5 bases). The V end was cut by 2 bases, the J end by 3 bases, with 10 bases between. The CDR3 contains 14 residues. The V gene's germline CDR1 is SGHAT and CDR2 FQNNGV.

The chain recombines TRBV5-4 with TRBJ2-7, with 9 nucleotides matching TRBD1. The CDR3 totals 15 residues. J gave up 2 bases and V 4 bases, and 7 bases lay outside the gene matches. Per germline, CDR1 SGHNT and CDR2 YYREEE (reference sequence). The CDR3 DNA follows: TGTGCCAGCAGCCCGACGGACAGGGGCGCCTACGAGCAGTACTTC. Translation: CASSPTDRGAYEQYF.

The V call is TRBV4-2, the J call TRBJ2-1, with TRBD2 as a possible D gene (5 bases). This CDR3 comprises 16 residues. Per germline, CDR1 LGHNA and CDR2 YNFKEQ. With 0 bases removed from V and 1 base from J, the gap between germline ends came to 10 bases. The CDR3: CASSQDPRGSYNEQFF. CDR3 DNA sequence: TGTGCCAGCAGCCAAGACCCCCGGGGATCCTACAATGAGCAGTTCTTC.

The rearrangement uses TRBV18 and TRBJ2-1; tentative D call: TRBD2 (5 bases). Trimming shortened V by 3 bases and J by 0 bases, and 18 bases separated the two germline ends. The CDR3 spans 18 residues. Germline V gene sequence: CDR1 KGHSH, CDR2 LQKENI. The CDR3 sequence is CASSPLLGGLSSYNEQFF. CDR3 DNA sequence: TGTGCCAGCTCACCTTTGTTGGGCGGACTCAGCTCCTACAATGAGCAGTTCTTC.

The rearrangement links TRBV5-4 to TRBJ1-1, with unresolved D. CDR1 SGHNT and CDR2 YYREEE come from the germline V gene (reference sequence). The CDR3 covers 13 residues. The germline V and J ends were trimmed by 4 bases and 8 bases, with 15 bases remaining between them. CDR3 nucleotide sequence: TGTGCCAGCAGCCGCGATATGGTCACGGAAGCTTTCTTT. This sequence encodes CASSRDMVTEAFF.

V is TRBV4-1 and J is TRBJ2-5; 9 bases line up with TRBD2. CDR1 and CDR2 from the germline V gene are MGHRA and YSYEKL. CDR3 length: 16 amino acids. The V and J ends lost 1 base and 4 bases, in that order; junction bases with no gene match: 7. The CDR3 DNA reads TGCGCCAGCAGCCAAGGACTAGCGGAATGGGGAGAGACCCAGTACTTC. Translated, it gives CASSQGLAEWGETQYF.

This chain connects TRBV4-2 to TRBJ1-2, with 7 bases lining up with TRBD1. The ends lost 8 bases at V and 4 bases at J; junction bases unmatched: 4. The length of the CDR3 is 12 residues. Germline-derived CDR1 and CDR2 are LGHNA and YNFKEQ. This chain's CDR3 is CASQQGSYGYTF. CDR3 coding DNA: TGTGCCAGCCAACAGGGGTCCTATGGCTACACCTTC.